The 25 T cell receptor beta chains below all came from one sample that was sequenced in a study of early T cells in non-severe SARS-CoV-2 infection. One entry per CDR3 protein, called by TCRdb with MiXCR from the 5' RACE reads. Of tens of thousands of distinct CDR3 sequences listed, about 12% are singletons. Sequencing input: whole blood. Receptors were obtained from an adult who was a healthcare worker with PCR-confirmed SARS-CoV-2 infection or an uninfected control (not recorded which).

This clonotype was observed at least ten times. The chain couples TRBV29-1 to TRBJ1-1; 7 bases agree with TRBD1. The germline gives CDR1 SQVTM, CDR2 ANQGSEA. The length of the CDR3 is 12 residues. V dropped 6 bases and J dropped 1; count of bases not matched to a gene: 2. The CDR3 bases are TGCAGCGTAGGGACAGCGAACACTGAAGCTTTCTTT. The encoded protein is CSVGTANTEAFF.

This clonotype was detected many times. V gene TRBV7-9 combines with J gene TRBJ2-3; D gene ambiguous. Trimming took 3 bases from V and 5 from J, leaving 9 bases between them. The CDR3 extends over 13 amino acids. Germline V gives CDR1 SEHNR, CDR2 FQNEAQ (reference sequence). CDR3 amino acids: CASSLDVIDTQYF. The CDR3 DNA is TGTGCCAGCAGCTTGGACGTGATAGATACGCAGTATTTT.

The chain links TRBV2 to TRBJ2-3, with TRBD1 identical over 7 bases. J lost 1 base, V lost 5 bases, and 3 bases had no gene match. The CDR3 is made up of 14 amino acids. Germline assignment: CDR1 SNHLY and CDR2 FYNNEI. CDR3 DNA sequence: TGTGCCAGCAGTCTGGGACAGCGCACAGATACGCAGTATTTT. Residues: CASSLGQRTDTQYF.

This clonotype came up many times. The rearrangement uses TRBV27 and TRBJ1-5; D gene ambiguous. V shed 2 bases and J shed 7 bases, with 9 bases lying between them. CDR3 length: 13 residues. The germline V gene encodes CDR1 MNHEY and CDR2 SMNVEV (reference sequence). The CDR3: CASSLGEGQPQHF. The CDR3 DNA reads TGTGCCAGCAGTTTAGGGGAAGGACAGCCCCAGCATTTT.

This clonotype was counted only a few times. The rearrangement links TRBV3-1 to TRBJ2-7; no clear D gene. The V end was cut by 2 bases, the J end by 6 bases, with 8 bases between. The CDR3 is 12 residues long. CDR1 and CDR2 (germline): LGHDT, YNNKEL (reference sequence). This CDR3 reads CASSQLAREQYF. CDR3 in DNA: TGTGCCAGCAGCCAACTTGCTCGCGAGCAGTACTTC.

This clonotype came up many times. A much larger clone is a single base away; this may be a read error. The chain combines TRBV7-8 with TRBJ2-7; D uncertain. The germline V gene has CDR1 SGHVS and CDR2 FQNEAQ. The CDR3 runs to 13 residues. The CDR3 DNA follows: TGTGCCAACAGCGAGCCGGATCCCTACGAGCAGTACTTC. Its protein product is CANSEPDPYEQYF. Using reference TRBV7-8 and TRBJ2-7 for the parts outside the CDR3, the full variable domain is GAGVSQSPRYKVAKRGQDVALRCDPISGHVSLFWYQQALGQGPEFLTYFQNEAQLDKSGLPSDRFFAERPEGSVSTLKIQRTQQEDSAVYLCANSEPDPYEQYFGPGTRLTVT.

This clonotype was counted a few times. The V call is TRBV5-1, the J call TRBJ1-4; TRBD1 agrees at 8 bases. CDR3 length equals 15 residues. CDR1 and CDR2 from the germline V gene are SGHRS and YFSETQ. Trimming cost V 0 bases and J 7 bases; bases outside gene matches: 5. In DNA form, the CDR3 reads TGCGCCAGCAGCTTGGGAGACAGGGGCCTTGAAAAACTGTTTTTT. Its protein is CASSLGDRGLEKLFF.

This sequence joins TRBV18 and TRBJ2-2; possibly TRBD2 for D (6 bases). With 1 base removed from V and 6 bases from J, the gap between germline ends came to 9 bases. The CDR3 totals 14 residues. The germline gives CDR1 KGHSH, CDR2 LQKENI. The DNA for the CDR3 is TGTGCCAGCTCACCACGTCGGGGGTCCGGGGAGCTGTTTTTT. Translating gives CASSPRRGSGELFF.

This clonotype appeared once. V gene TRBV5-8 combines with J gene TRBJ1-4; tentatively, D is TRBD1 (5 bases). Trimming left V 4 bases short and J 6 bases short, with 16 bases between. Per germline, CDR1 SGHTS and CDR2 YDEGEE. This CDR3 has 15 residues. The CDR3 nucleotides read TGTGCCAGCAGCCTAGGACAAATTGGGGATGAAAAACTGTTTTTT. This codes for CASSLGQIGDEKLFF.

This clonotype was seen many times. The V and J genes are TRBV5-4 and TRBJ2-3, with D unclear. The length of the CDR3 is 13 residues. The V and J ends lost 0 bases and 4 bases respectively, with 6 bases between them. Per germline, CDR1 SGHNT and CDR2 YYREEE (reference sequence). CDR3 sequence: CASSLVAADTQYF. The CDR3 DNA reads TGTGCCAGCAGCTTGGTTGCAGCAGATACGCAGTATTTT.

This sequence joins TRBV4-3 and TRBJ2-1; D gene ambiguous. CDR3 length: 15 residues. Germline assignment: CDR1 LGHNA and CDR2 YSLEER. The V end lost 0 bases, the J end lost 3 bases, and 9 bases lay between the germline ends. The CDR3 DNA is TGCGCCAGCAGCCAAGATGAGAGGTTCTACAATGAGCAGTTCTTC. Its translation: CASSQDERFYNEQFF.

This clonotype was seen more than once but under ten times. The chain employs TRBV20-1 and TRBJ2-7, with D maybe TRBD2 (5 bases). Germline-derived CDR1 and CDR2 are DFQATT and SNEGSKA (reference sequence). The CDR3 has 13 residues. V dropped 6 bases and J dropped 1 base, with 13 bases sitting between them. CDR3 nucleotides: TGCAGTGCATCGGGGTTACGGTCCTACGAGCAGTACTTC. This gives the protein CSASGLRSYEQYF.

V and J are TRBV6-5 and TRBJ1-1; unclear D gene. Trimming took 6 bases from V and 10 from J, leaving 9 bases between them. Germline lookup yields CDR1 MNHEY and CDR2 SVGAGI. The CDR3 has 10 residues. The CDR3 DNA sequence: TGTGCCAGCAGCCTAACTAGAGCTTTCTTT. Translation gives CASSLTRAFF.

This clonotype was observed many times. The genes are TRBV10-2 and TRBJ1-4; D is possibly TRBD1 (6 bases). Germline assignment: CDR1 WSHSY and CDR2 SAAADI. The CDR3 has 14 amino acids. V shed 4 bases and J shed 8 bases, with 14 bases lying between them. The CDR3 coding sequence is TGCGCCAGCAGTGGAGAACAGGGAAGGGAAAAACTGTTTTTT. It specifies CASSGEQGREKLFF.

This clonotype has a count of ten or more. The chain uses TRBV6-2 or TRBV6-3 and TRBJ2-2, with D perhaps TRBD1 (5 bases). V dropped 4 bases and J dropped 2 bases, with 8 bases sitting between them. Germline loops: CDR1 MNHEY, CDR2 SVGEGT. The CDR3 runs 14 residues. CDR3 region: CASSFDSNTGELFF. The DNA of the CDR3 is TGTGCCAGCAGTTTCGACAGCAACACCGGGGAGCTGTTTTTT.

CDR3 region: CASSERGRQPSGANVLTF. The CDR3 coding sequence is TGTGCCAGCAGCGAGAGGGGGAGACAGCCCTCTGGGGCCAACGTCCTGACTTTC. V gene TRBV9 combines with J gene TRBJ2-6; tentatively, D is TRBD1 (6 bases). Germline V CDR1 and CDR2: SGDLS, YYNGEE. V dropped 3 bases and J dropped 0 bases, with 16 bases sitting between them. The CDR3 length is 18 residues.

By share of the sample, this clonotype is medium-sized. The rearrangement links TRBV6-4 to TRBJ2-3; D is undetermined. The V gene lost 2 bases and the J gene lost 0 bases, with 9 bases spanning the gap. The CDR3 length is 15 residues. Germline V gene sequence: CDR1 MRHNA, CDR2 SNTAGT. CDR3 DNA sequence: TGTGCCAGCAGTGACGGCGGAGCTAGCACAGATACGCAGTATTTT. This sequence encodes CASSDGGASTDTQYF.

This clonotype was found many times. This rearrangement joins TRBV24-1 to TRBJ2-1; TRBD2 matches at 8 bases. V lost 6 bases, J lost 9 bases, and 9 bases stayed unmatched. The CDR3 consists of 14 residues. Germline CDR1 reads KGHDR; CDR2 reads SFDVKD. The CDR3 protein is CATSPGGGFGEQFF. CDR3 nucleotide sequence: TGTGCCACCAGTCCCGGGGGGGGATTTGGTGAGCAGTTCTTC.

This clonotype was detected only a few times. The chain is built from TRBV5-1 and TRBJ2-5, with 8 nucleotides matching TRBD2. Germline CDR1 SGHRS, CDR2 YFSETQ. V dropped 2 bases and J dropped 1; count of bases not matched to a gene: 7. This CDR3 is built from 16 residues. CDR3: CASSFSGGGPQETQYF. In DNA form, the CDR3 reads TGCGCCAGCAGCTTCTCAGGCGGGGGGCCCCAAGAGACCCAGTACTTC.

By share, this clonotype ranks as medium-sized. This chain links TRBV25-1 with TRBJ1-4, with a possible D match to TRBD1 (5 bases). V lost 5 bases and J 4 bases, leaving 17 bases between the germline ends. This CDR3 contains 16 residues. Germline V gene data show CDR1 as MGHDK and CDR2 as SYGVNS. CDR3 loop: CASSPPVSRDNEKLFF. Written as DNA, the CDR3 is TGTGCCAGCAGTCCGCCGGTGAGCAGGGATAATGAAAAACTGTTTTTT.

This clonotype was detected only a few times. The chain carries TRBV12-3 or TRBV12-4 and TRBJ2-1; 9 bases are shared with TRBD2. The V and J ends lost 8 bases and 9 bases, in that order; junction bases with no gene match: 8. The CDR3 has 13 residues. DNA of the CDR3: TGTGCCAGCCATGCGGGACTAGCCATTGAGCAGTTCTTC. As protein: CASHAGLAIEQFF.

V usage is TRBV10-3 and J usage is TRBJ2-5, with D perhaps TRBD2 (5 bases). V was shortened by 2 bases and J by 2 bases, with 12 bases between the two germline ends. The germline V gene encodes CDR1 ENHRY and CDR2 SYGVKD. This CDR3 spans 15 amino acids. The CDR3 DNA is TGTGCCATCAGTGAGCAACTAGGTCGGCAAGAGACCCAGTACTTC. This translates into CAISEQLGRQETQYF.

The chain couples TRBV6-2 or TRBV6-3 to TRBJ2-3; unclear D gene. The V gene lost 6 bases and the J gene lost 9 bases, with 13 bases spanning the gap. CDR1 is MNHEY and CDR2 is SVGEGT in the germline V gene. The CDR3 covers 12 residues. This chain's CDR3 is CASSKDPWTQYF. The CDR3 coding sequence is TGTGCCAGCAGCAAAGACCCGTGGACGCAGTATTTT.

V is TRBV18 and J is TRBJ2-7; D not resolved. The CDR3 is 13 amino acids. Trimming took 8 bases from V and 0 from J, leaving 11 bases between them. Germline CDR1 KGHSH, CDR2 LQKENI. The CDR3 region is CASERGRSYEQYF. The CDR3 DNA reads TGTGCCAGCGAACGCGGTCGCTCCTACGAGCAGTACTTC.

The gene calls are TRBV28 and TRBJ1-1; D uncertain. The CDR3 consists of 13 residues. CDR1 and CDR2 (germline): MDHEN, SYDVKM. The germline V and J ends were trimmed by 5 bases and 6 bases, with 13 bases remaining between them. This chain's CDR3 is CASSQPDLPEAFF. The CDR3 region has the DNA TGTGCCAGCAGTCAACCCGACTTACCTGAAGCTTTCTTT.